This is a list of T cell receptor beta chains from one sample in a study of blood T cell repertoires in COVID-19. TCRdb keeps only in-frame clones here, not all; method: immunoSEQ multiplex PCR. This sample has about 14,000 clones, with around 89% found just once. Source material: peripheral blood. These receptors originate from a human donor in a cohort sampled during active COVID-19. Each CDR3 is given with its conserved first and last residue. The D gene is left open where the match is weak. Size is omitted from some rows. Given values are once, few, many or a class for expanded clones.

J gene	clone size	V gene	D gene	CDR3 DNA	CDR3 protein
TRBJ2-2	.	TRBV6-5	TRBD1	TGTGCCAGCAGGAGACAGGGAGAGAACACCGGGGAGCTGTTTTTT	CASRRQGENTGELFF
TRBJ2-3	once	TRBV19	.	TGTGCCAGTAGAGATGGGGGGGCGATAGATACGCAGTATTTT	CASRDGGAIDTQYF
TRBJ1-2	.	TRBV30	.	TGTGCCTGGAGCGACTTCGGAGGCTACACCTTC	CAWSDFGGYTF
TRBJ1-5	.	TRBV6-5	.	TGTGCCAGCAGCGACAGGTATCAGCCCCAGCATTTT	CASSDRYQPQHF
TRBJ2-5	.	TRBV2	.	TGTGCCAGCAGCGGAGGACGAATAGGGACCCAGTACTTC	CASSGGRIGTQYF
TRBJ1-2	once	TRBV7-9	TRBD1	TGTGCCACCGACGGAGGGGGCGTCGATGGCTACACCTTC	CATDGGGVDGYTF
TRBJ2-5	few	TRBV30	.	TGTGCCTGGAGCCCGAAATCCGGGATACAAGAGACCCAGTACTTC	CAWSPKSGIQETQYF
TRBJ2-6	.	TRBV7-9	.	TGTGCCAGCAGCTCTGGGGGGACTGGGGCCAACGTCCTGACTTTC	CASSSGGTGANVLTF
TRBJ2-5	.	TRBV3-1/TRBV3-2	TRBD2	TGTGCCAGCAGCCAGACTAGCGGTGGGGAGACCCAGTACTTC	CASSQTSGGETQYF
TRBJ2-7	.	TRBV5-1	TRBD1	TGCGCCAGCAGCTTGGGGGGCGGGACAGGAGACTACGAGCAGTACTTC	CASSLGGGTGDYEQYF
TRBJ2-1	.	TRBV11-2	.	TGTGCCAGCAGCTTAGGTACGAGGGAGTGGCAGTTCTTC	CASSLGTREWQFF